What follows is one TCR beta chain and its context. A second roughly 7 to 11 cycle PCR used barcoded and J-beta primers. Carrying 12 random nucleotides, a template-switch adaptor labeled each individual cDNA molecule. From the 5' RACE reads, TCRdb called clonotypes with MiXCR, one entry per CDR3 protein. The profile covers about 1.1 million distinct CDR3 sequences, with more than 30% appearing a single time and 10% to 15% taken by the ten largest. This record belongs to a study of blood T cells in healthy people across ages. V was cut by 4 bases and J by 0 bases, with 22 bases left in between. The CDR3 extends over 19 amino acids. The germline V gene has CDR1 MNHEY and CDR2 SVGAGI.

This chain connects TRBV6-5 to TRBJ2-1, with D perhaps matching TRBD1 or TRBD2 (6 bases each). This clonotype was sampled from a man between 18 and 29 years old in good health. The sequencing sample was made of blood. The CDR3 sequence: CASSSRAGGTGSSYNEQFF. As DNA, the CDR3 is TGTGCCAGCAGTTCCCGGGCCGGGGGAACAGGGAGCTCCTACAATGAGCAGTTCTTC.